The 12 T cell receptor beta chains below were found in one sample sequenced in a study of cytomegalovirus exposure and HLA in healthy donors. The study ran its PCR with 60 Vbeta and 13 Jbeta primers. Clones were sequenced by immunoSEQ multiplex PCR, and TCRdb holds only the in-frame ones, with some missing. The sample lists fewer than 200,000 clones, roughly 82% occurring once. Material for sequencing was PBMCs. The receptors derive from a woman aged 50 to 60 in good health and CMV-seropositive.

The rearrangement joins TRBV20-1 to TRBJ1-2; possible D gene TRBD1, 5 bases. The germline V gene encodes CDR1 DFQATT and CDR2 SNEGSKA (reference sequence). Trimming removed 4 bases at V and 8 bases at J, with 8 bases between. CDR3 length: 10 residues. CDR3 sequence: CSATGQGYTF. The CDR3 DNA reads TGCAGTGCTACCGGACAAGGCTACACCTTC.

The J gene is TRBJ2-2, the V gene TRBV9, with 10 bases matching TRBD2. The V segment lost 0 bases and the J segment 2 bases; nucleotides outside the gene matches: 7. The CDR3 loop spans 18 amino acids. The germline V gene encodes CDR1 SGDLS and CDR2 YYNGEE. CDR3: CASSVATSGILNTGELFF. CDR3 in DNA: TGTGCCAGCAGCGTAGCTACTAGCGGGATTTTAAACACCGGGGAGCTGTTTTTT.

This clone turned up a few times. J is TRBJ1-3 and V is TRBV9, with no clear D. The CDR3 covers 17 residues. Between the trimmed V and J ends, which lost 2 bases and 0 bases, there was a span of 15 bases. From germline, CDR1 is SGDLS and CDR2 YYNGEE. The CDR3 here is CASSVGGGAGSGNTIYF. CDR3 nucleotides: TGTGCCAGCAGCGTTGGCGGAGGTGCGGGCTCTGGAAACACCATATATTTT. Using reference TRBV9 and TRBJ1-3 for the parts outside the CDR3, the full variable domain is DSGVTQTPKHLITATGQRVTLRCSPRSGDLSVYWYQQSLDQGLQFLIQYYNGEERAKGNILERFSAQQFPDLHSELNLSSLELGDSALYFCASSVGGGAGSGNTIYFGEGSWLTVV.

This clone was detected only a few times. CDR3 sequence: CARGQGAETQYF. The CDR3 bases are TGTGCCAGGGGACAGGGGGCAGAGACCCAGTACTTC. The chain links TRBV2 to TRBJ2-5; 12 bases are a match to TRBD1. The germline gives CDR1 SNHLY, CDR2 FYNNEI. The length of the CDR3 is 12 residues. Unmatched junction bases numbered 0, after V lost 9 bases and J lost 4 bases.

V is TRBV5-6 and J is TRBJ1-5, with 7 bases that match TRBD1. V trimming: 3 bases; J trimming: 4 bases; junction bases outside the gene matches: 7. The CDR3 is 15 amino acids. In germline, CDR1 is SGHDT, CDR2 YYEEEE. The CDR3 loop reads CASSSLSGGNQPQHF. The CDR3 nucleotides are TGTGCCAGCAGCTCTCTTTCAGGGGGTAATCAGCCCCAGCATTTT.

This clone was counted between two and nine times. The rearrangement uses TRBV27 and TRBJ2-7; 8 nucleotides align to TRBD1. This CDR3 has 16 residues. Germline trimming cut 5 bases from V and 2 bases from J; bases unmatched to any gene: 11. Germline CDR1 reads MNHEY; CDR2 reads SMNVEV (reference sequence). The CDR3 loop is CASSKSTGEITYEQYF. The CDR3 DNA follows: TGTGCCAGCAGTAAGTCGACAGGGGAAATTACCTACGAGCAGTACTTC.

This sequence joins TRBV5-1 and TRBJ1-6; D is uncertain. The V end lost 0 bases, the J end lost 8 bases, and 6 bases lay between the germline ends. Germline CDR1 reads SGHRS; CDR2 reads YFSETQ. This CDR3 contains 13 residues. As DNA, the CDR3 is TGCGCCAGCAGCTTGGAAGCGGATTCACCCCTCCACTTT. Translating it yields CASSLEADSPLHF.

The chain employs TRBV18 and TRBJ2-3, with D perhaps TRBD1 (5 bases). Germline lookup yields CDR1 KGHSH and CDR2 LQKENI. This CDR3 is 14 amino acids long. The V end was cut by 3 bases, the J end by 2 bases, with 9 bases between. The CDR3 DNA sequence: TGTGCCAGCTCACCCGGACACAACACAGATACGCAGTATTTT. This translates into CASSPGHNTDTQYF.

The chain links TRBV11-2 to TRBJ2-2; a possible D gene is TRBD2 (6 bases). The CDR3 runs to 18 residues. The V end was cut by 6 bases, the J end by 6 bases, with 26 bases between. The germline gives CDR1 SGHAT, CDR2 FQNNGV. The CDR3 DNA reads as TGTGCCAGCAGTCTGCCTCCCGGCGGCGGGGTCCTTTCCGGGGAGCTGTTTTTT. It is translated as CASSLPPGGGVLSGELFF. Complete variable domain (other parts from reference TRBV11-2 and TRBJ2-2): EAGVAQSPRYKIIEKRQSVAFWCNPISGHATLYWYQQILGQGPKLLIQFQNNGVVDDSQLPKDRFSAERLKGVDSTLKIQPAKLEDSAVYLCASSLPPGGGVLSGELFFGEGSRLTVL.

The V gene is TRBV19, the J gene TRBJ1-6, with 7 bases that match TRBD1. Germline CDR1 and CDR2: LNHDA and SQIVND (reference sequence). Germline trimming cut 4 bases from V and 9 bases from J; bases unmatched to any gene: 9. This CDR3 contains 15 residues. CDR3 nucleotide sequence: TGTGCCAGTAGTACATCCGGGACAGTGAGTTCACCCCTCCACTTT. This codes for CASSTSGTVSSPLHF.

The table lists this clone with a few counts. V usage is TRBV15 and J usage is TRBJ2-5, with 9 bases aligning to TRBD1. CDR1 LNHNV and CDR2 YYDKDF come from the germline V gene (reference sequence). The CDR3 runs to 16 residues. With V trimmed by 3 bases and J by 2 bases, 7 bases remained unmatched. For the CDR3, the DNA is TGTGCCACCAGCAGCGGGACAGGGAATGGACAAGAGACCCAGTACTTC. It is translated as CATSSGTGNGQETQYF.

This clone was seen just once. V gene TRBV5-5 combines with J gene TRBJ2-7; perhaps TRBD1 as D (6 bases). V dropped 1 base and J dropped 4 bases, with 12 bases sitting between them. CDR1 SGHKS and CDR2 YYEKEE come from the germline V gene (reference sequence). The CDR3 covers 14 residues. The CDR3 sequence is CASSLQGSVYEQYF. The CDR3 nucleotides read TGTGCCAGCAGCTTGCAGGGGAGCGTTTACGAGCAGTACTTC.